This T cell receptor beta chain was sequenced for a study of blood T cell repertoires in COVID-19 (dated by TCRdb to the early 2020s). The study in broad terms: Samples covering the acute and convalescent phases of COVID-19 were provided by collaborators in the United States, Italy and Spain. The prospective study material was composed of cDNA or gDNA derived from T cells, B-cell-depleted T cells, or PBMCs. The dataset comprised deeply sampled blood TCRbeta repertoires from subjects exposed to, actively infected with, or recovered from COVID-19. The repertoires were released in a freely available public database meant as a resource for research on the immune response to SARS-CoV-2. Samples were obtained from the ongoing ImmuneRACE study (first 160 participants) and from about 1,300 subjects provided by 6 global collaborators. The sample metadata nearly always contained a de-identified subject ID, COVID-19 status, age in years and sex. Where HLA class I and class II types were available, the types were taken from metadata supplied by the sample provider, not from assay-based typing.

Each collaborating institution followed its own protocols to collect whole blood in K2EDTA tubes. Collaborator samples were shipped for TCRbeta analysis as frozen whole blood, isolated PBMCs, or DNA extracted from either sample type. TCRbeta CDR3 regions were amplified from genomic DNA by means of the immunoSEQ Assay, a bias-controlled multiplex PCR. As for how the authors treated the data: The number of nucleated cells in each sample was estimated from the amplification of reference gene primers within the assay. Sequence reads were collapsed and filtered to measure the absolute abundance of every unique TCRbeta CDR3 rearrangement. Productive Simpson clonality was computed per sample as the square root of Simpson's diversity index over productive rearrangements. The immuneACCESS repertoire file appears here via TCRdb, limited to in-frame rearrangements. These files lack a portion of the clones; in checked studies, under half of the deficit traces to unresolved V genes, and the cause of the others is not known. D and trimming come from the DNA, and the V and J calls and clone size come from that table. This sample holds 15,000 to 20,000 clones; 80% were observed only once. 11% of the sample rests with the top ten.

Turning to this clone: Its antigen is not yet known. It has no much larger one-base neighbor in the sample; base qualities were not kept.

There are 16 amino acids in the CDR3, from cysteine to phenylalanine inclusive. The retained sequence is limited to the CDR3, 48 bases, with the frame set at the first base. The V end loses 2 bases and the J end loses 2 bases, and a stretch of 13 bases separates them. CDR1 and CDR2 (MNHNS, SASEGT) derive from the germline V gene. What the research found in general, with its limitations: How much clinical and demographic metadata was included differed by source and by participant, and the metadata was provided uncurated.

This clonotype originated in a man aged 80 or over with acute or convalescent COVID-19. The rearranged segments are TRBV6-1 and TRBJ1-3; the D gene is perhaps TRBD1, on 5 matching bases. The sample taken for sequencing was peripheral blood. The CDR3 corresponds to CASSELGGRTGNTIYF. The nucleotide sequence reads TGTGCCAGCAGTGAACTCGGGGGAAGGACTGGAAACACCATATATTTT.